These 18 T cell receptor beta chains originate from one sample sequenced in a study of blood T cell repertoires in COVID-19. Produced via immunoSEQ multiplex PCR; TCRdb's table is partial and in-frame only. This sample has about 350,000 clones, with 85% to 90% found just once. The sequencing input was PBMCs or T cells enriched from blood (not recorded which). All receptors derive from a woman aged 30 to 39 who had been exposed to COVID-19.

The sample holds one count of this clone. The chain links TRBV14 to TRBJ2-5; the D is unclear. CDR3 size: 14 residues. Germline values: CDR1 SGHDN, CDR2 FVKESK. V was cut by 3 bases and J by 0 bases, with 8 bases left in between. The CDR3 loop is CASSQTGYQETQYF. The CDR3 DNA sequence: TGTGCCAGCAGCCAGACCGGGTACCAAGAGACCCAGTACTTC. The whole variable domain, filled in from reference TRBV14 and TRBJ2-5, reads EAGVTQFPSHSVIEKGQTVTLRCDPISGHDNLYWYRRVMGKEIKFLLHFVKESKQDESGMPNNRFLAERTGGTYSTLKVQPAELEDSGVYFCASSQTGYQETQYFGPGTRLLVL.

The chain links TRBV7-3 to TRBJ2-1, with 11 bases identical to TRBD2. CDR1 and CDR2 (germline): SGHTA, FQGTGA. V dropped 5 bases and J dropped 3; count of bases not matched to a gene: 3. The CDR3 extends over 15 amino acids. The CDR3 spells CASSAGLADYNEQFF. The DNA of the CDR3 is TGTGCCAGCAGCGCGGGACTAGCGGACTACAATGAGCAGTTCTTC.

The chain is built from TRBV5-1 and TRBJ2-5; 11 bases fit TRBD1. V was clipped by 4 bases and J by 1 base; unmatched bases: 6. From germline, CDR1 is SGHRS and CDR2 YFSETQ. The CDR3 runs to 16 residues. CDR3 amino acids: CASSDGQGAGQETQYF. CDR3 DNA: TGCGCCAGCAGCGATGGACAGGGGGCCGGCCAAGAGACCCAGTACTTC.

The chain recombines TRBV15 with TRBJ2-7; maybe TRBD2 (6 bases). The CDR3 runs to 17 residues. The germline CDR1 and CDR2 sequences are LNHNV and YYDKDF (reference sequence). V dropped 5 bases and J dropped 9 bases, with 29 bases sitting between them. CDR3 sequence: CATSERPDRPLATGQYF. The CDR3 nucleotides read TGTGCCACCAGCGAGAGGCCCGACCGACCCCTAGCGACCGGGCAGTACTTC.

The chain is built from TRBV20-1 and TRBJ1-1, with D unclear. Germline loops: CDR1 DFQATT, CDR2 SNEGSKA (reference sequence). The CDR3 has 10 amino acids. V was cut by 6 bases and J by 5 bases, with 7 bases left in between. The CDR3 sequence is CSAPRTEAFF. CDR3 DNA sequence: TGCAGTGCCCCTCGGACTGAAGCTTTCTTT.

This chain links TRBV9 with TRBJ2-3, with 7 bases matching TRBD1. CDR3 size: 19 residues. CDR1 SGDLS and CDR2 YYNGEE come from the germline V gene. J gave up 6 bases and V 3 bases, and 22 bases lay outside the gene matches. CDR3 region: CASSASIRGRQGPRDTQYF. The DNA of the CDR3 is TGTGCCAGCAGCGCCAGTATCAGGGGGAGACAGGGACCGAGGGATACGCAGTATTTT.

V is TRBV19 and J is TRBJ2-2; TRBD2 agrees at 7 bases. Per germline, CDR1 LNHDA and CDR2 SQIVND (reference sequence). V trimming: 6 bases; J trimming: 3 bases; junction bases outside the gene matches: 10. The CDR3 consists of 16 residues. CDR3 region: CASSAAGPPDTGELFF. The CDR3 DNA is TGTGCCAGTAGCGCAGCGGGACCCCCGGACACCGGGGAGCTGTTTTTT. Full variable domain (outside the CDR3, taken from reference TRBV19 and TRBJ2-2): DGGITQSPKYLFRKEGQNVTLSCEQNLNHDAMYWYRQDPGQGLRLIYYSQIVNDFQKGDIAEGYSVSREKKESFPLTVTSAQKNPTAFYLCASSAAGPPDTGELFFGEGSRLTVL.

The gene calls are TRBV28 and TRBJ1-3, with a possible D match to TRBD1 (6 bases). The V gene's germline CDR1 is MDHEN and CDR2 SYDVKM. Trimming shortened V by 8 bases and J by 2 bases, and 7 bases separated the two germline ends. This CDR3 contains 12 residues. The CDR3, as DNA: TGTGCCAGCCACAGGGCTGGAAACACCATATATTTT. This encodes CASHRAGNTIYF. The complete variable domain, with remaining parts taken from reference TRBV28 and TRBJ1-3, reads DVKVTQSSRYLVKRTGEKVFLECVQDMDHENMFWYRQDPGLGLRLIYFSYDVKMKEKGDIPEGYSVSREKKERFSLILESASTNQTSMYLCASHRAGNTIYFGEGSWLTVV.

The chain links TRBV19 to TRBJ1-5, with TRBD1 matching over 8 bases. With V trimmed by 10 bases and J by 7 bases, 9 bases remained unmatched. Germline lookup yields CDR1 LNHDA and CDR2 SQIVND (reference sequence). CDR3 length equals 13 residues. CDR3 DNA: TGTGCCACCGGCGACAGGGGAGGGCAGCCCCAGCATTTT. It translates to CATGDRGGQPQHF.

This clone was seen more than once but under ten times. The chain combines TRBV14 with TRBJ1-2; no clear D gene. Trimming took 1 base from V and 0 from J, leaving 6 bases between them. This CDR3 is 14 amino acids long. Germline V gene data show CDR1 as SGHDN and CDR2 as FVKESK. DNA of the CDR3: TGTGCCAGCAGCCAAGTCAGCGCTAACTATGGCTACACCTTC. Residues: CASSQVSANYGYTF.

The V call is TRBV28, the J call TRBJ1-4, with 12 bases that match TRBD1. The CDR3 is 16 amino acids. In germline, CDR1 is MDHEN, CDR2 SYDVKM. Unmatched junction bases numbered 7, after V lost 3 bases and J lost 8 bases. The CDR3 is CASSLSGQGAGEKLFF. CDR3 sequence (DNA): TGTGCCAGCAGTTTGTCGGGACAGGGGGCCGGCGAAAAACTGTTTTTT.

CDR3 amino acids: CASSPRGRTDTQYF. CDR3 coding DNA: TGTGCCAGCAGTCCTAGGGGTCGGACAGATACGCAGTATTTT. This chain links TRBV27 with TRBJ2-3, with D possibly TRBD1 on 5 matching bases. Germline values: CDR1 MNHEY, CDR2 SMNVEV (reference sequence). The ends were cut back, 5 bases at V and 3 bases at J, with 12 bases in the middle. CDR3 length: 14 amino acids.

Here the CDR3 DNA reads TGTGCCAGCAGCTTGGTTGACAGCCTTGGAAACACCATATATTTT. Encoded protein: CASSLVDSLGNTIYF. This chain links TRBV5-6 with TRBJ1-3; possible D gene TRBD1, 5 bases. The CDR3 sequence is 15 residues long. V gave up 0 bases and J gave up 3 bases, with 10 bases separating them. Germline V CDR1 and CDR2: SGHDT, YYEEEE.

The chain joins TRBV6-5 to TRBJ1-2; D remains unclear. The CDR3 is 14 amino acids. CDR1 and CDR2 from the germline V gene are MNHEY and SVGAGI. The germline V and J ends were trimmed by 0 bases and 6 bases, with 11 bases remaining between them. The CDR3 loop is CASSYSGGVDGYTF. CDR3 sequence (DNA): TGTGCCAGCAGTTACTCGGGTGGAGTTGATGGCTACACCTTC.

The chain recombines TRBV6-5 with TRBJ1-5, with D hard to call. With 6 bases removed from V and 1 base from J, the gap between germline ends came to 13 bases. Germline V gene sequence: CDR1 MNHEY, CDR2 SVGAGI. There are 15 residues in the CDR3. The CDR3 nucleotides are TGTGCCAGCAGCCCCGGGATCGGGAGCAATCAGCCCCAGCATTTT. Protein sequence: CASSPGIGSNQPQHF.

In this sample, this clone turned up once. Other DNA variants within this sample encode the same CDR3. This chain links TRBV5-1 with TRBJ2-3; 9 bases match TRBD2. J was trimmed by 2 bases and V by 1 base; bases with no gene match: 2. The germline V gene has CDR1 SGHRS and CDR2 YFSETQ. CDR3 length: 15 residues. This chain's CDR3 is CASSLLAGDTDTQYF. The CDR3 coding sequence is TGCGCCAGCAGCTTGTTAGCGGGAGACACAGATACGCAGTATTTT.

The chain employs TRBV25-1 and TRBJ1-1; 7 nucleotides agree with TRBD1. J gave up 5 bases and V 2 bases, and 8 bases lay outside the gene matches. CDR1 and CDR2 from the germline V gene are MGHDK and SYGVNS. CDR3 length equals 15 residues. CDR3 coding DNA: TGTGCCAGCAGTGAACCCGGGACAGCCTCGACTGAAGCTTTCTTT. Its translation: CASSEPGTASTEAFF.

This chain connects TRBV28 to TRBJ1-5, with 9 nucleotides matching TRBD1. Germline loops: CDR1 MDHEN, CDR2 SYDVKM. CDR3 length: 15 amino acids. After removal of 5 bases from V and 5 bases from J, the junction contained 7 bases not matched to a gene. CDR3 in amino acids: CASSPGTGWDQPQHF. The CDR3 bases are TGTGCCAGCAGTCCGGGGACAGGGTGGGATCAGCCCCAGCATTTT.